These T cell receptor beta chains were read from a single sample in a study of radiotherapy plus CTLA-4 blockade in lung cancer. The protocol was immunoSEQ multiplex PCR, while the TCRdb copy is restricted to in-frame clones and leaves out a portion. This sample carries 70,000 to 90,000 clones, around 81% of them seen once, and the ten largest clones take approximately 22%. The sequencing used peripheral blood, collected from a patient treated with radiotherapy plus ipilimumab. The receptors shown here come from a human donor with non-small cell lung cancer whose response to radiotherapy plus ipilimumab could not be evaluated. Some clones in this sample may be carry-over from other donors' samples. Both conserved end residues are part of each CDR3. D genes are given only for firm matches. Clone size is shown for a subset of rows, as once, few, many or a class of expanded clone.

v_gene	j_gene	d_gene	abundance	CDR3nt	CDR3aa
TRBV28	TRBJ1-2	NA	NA	TGTGCCAGCAGTTTAGGGGCAGGGTTTGGCCCCTATGGCTACACCTTC	CASSLGAGFGPYGYTF
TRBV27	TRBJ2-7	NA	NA	TGTGCCAGCAGTTTGGTAACCAGCTACGAGCAGTACTTC	CASSLVTSYEQYF
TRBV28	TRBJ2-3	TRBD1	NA	TGTGCCAGCAGTTCCACAGGGGGGAGCACAGATACGCAGTATTTT	CASSSTGGSTDTQYF
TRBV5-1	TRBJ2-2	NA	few	TGCGCCAGCAGCCAATTGGGGGGGCTAGGCGGGGAGCTGTTTTTT	CASSQLGGLGGELFF
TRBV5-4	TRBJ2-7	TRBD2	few	TGTGCCAGCAGCTCGACTAGCGGGGGGGTTTACGAGCAGTACTTC	CASSSTSGGVYEQYF
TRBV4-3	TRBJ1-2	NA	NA	TGCGCCAGCAGCCAAGACACAGGGAATGGCTACACCTTC	CASSQDTGNGYTF
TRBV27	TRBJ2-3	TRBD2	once	TGTGCCAGCAGTTTCAGGCGGGGGGACCCAGATACGCAGTATTTT	CASSFRRGDPDTQYF
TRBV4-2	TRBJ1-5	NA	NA	TGTGCCAGCAGCATGGGGCGGGGCTATCAGCCCCAGCATTTT	CASSMGRGYQPQHF
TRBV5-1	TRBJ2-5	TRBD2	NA	TGCGCCAGCAGCTTGGAGGGTAGCGGGGGGACGAAGACCCAGTACTTC	CASSLEGSGGTKTQYF
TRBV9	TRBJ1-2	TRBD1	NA	TGTGCCAGCAGCGTCGACACCTCCATTGGACAGGGGGCCTATGGCTACACCTTC	CASSVDTSIGQGAYGYTF
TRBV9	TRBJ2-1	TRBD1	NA	TGTGCCAGCAGCGGTGGGACAGGGGGATATAGTGAGCAGTTCTTC	CASSGGTGGYSEQFF
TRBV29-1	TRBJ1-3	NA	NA	TGCAGCGTTGAAGGCGTGTTCGGAAACACCATATATTTT	CSVEGVFGNTIYF
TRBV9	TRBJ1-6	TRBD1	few	TGTGCCAGCAGCGTGGACAGGGCTGCCTATAATTCACCCCTCCACTTT	CASSVDRAAYNSPLHF
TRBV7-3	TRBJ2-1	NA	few	TGTGCCAGCAGCTTAGGGCGTGACAATGAGCAGTTCTTC	CASSLGRDNEQFF
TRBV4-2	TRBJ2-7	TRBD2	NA	TGTGCCAGCAGCCAAGCCTTAGCGGAGACTAGCGGGGGAAGGGCCTACGAGCAGTACTTC	CASSQALAETSGGRAYEQYF
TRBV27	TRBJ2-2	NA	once	TGTGCCAGCCGCGGGGCGGCAAAGAACACCGGGGAGCTGTTTTTT	CASRGAAKNTGELFF